A selection of T cell receptor beta chains follows, all from one sample in a study of T cell responses to AZD1222 COVID-19 vaccine. Produced via immunoSEQ multiplex PCR; TCRdb's table is partial and in-frame only. The sample holds 110,000 or so clones; 85% to 90% are singletons and the top ten take over 2.5%. Source: peripheral blood, taken 28 days after the second AZD1222 dose. The receptors come from an adult who received the AZD1222 COVID-19 vaccine. Each CDR3 is given with its conserved first and last residue. The D gene is left open where the match is weak. Clone size, where shown, is once, few, many, or a class for clones that have expanded.

v_gene	abundance	d_gene	j_gene	CDR3nt	CDR3aa
TRBV27	-	TRBD1	TRBJ1-6	TGTGCCAGCAGTTACTGGACAGGGGGCCAACCCCTCCACTTT	CASSYWTGGQPLHF
TRBV6-8	-	TRBD1	TRBJ2-1	TGTGCCAGCACCGACAGAAGGGACAGGTACGTAAGCTCCTACAATGAGCAGTTCTTC	CASTDRRDRYVSSYNEQFF
TRBV19	-	TRBD1	TRBJ1-5	TGTGCCAGCTCTAAAGGACAGGGTAGTTCGTGGGGGCCCCAGCATTTT	CASSKGQGSSWGPQHF
TRBV6-5	once	-	TRBJ1-3	TGTGCCAGCAGTTACTCGATTAAGGGGCCAGGAAACACCATATATTTT	CASSYSIKGPGNTIYF
TRBV7-2	-	TRBD1	TRBJ1-2	TGTGCCAGCAGCTTAGCCCTCGACAGGGTCTATGGCTACACCTTC	CASSLALDRVYGYTF
TRBV9	-	TRBD1	TRBJ2-1	TGTGCCAGCAGCGCCCGCGGGGACAGGGACAATGAGCAGTTCTTC	CASSARGDRDNEQFF
TRBV25-1	-	-	TRBJ1-4	TGTGCCAGCAGTGATAGGTCGGGTAATGAAAAACTGTTTTTT	CASSDRSGNEKLFF
TRBV29-1	-	TRBD1	TRBJ1-1	TGCAGCGTTACCTCCGGGACAGGGGGTATAGGCACTGAAGCTTTCTTT	CSVTSGTGGIGTEAFF
TRBV5-5	-	TRBD1	TRBJ1-4	TGTGCCAGCAGCTTTCTGGGACAGGGGGCAATAGGGGCTAATGAAAAACTGTTTTTT	CASSFLGQGAIGANEKLFF
TRBV5-1	-	-	TRBJ2-7	TGCGCCAGCAGCTCCGGGACGGTGGAGCAGTACTTC	CASSSGTVEQYF
TRBV20-1	once	-	TRBJ1-1	TGCAGTGCTCTTCCGGGAACTGAAGCTTTCTTT	CSALPGTEAFF
TRBV5-1	-	-	TRBJ2-1	TGCGCCAGCAGCTTGGCGGGGTGGGATGAGCAGTTCTTC	CASSLAGWDEQFF
TRBV5-1	-	-	TRBJ2-7	TGCGCCAGCAGCTTGCTGTTAAGCTCCTACGAGCAGTACTTC	CASSLLLSSYEQYF
TRBV5-1	-	-	TRBJ1-3	TGCGCCTTGGGACTGAACTCTGGAAACACCATATATTTT	CALGLNSGNTIYF
TRBV18	-	TRBD1	TRBJ1-6	TGTGCCAGCTCACCAGCCGGGACAGGGAGCTCCTATAATTCACCCCTCCACTTT	CASSPAGTGSSYNSPLHF
TRBV28	-	-	TRBJ2-7	TGTGCCAGCAGTTTACGGTCATGGGTTTACGAGCAGTACTTC	CASSLRSWVYEQYF
TRBV5-1	-	-	TRBJ2-1	TGCGCCAGCAAGCTCCCAAGCGATGAGCAGTTCTTC	CASKLPSDEQFF
TRBV14	-	-	TRBJ1-2	TGTGCCAGCGGTTGGGGGCCGGGCGGCTACACCTTC	CASGWGPGGYTF
TRBV19	-	TRBD1	TRBJ1-5	TGTGCCAGTAGGGGGACAGGGGGGAGCAATCAGCCCCAGCATTTT	CASRGTGGSNQPQHF
TRBV28	-	-	TRBJ1-2	TGTGCCAGCAGGGGGGCCGGGACGGCCGACTATGGCTACACCTTC	CASRGAGTADYGYTF
TRBV19	-	-	TRBJ2-5	TGTGCCAGCCGGGGGAATCTCGGGGAGACCCAGTACTTC	CASRGNLGETQYF
TRBV2	-	TRBD1	TRBJ1-5	TGTGCTACCGGACAGGGCGATTTCAATCAGCCCCAGCATTTT	CATGQGDFNQPQHF
TRBV12-3/TRBV12-4	-	-	TRBJ1-5	TGTGCCAGCAGCTCGCGGACTCAGCCCCAGCATTTT	CASSSRTQPQHF
TRBV5-1	-	TRBD2	TRBJ2-7	TGCGCCAGCAGCTTGTTGCGGGGGGCCAACGAGCAGTACTTC	CASSLLRGANEQYF
TRBV5-5	-	-	TRBJ2-2	TGTGCCAGCAGCCTTGGTCTTGTGAGGGCCGGGGAGCTGTTTTTT	CASSLGLVRAGELFF
TRBV6-4	-	TRBD2	TRBJ2-1	TGTGCCAGCAGTGACTCCCCGACTAGCGGGAATGAGCAGTTCTTC	CASSDSPTSGNEQFF
TRBV30	-	TRBD1	TRBJ1-1	TGTGCCTGGAATATGGGACAGGGGGCAGTCACTGAAGCTTTCTTT	CAWNMGQGAVTEAFF
TRBV10-3	-	-	TRBJ1-1	TGTGCCATCAGGGGGGGGTCTGGACGCGAAGCTTTCTTT	CAIRGGSGREAFF
TRBV6-5	-	-	TRBJ2-7	TGTGCCAGCTTCGGAGACGGATCCTACGAGCAGTACTTC	CASFGDGSYEQYF
TRBV27	-	-	TRBJ2-2	TGTGCCAGCAGCTCCGGGGCATCGAACACCGGGGAGCTGTTTTTT	CASSSGASNTGELFF
TRBV4-1	once	-	TRBJ2-7	TGCGCCAGCAGCCCGATCCTCCCGGGCCCCCGGCACGAGCAGTACTTC	CASSPILPGPRHEQYF
TRBV20-1	-	-	TRBJ1-1	TGCAGTGCTAGTGTGGGGAGGGCTTTCTTT	CSASVGRAFF
TRBV6-1	-	TRBD1	TRBJ1-6	TGTGCCAGCAGTGAAGGGACAGGGGTTTCACCCCTCCACTTT	CASSEGTGVSPLHF
TRBV28	-	-	TRBJ1-2	TGTGCCAGCAGTTTACCTACAGGGATCGGCTACACCTTC	CASSLPTGIGYTF
TRBV24-1	-	-	TRBJ2-2	TGTGCCACCAGTGATTCAGCCTGGACGGGAGCGAGGGCCGGGGAGCTGTTTTTT	CATSDSAWTGARAGELFF
TRBV19	-	-	TRBJ2-1	TGTGCCAGTAGCGCCTCGAATTACAATGAGCAGTTCTTC	CASSASNYNEQFF
TRBV3-1/TRBV3-2	-	TRBD1	TRBJ1-1	TGTGCCAGCAGCCAAGATCGAAGGGGGCAGGTGAACACTGAAGCTTTCTTT	CASSQDRRGQVNTEAFF
TRBV29-1	-	-	TRBJ1-2	TGCAGCGTCGAAACCGGGACAAACTATGGCTACACCTTC	CSVETGTNYGYTF
TRBV4-1	-	TRBD1	TRBJ2-7	TGCGCCAGCAGCCAAGTACAGGGGGCGGCCACCTACGAGCAGTACTTC	CASSQVQGAATYEQYF
TRBV6-5	once	-	TRBJ2-7	TGTGCCAGCAGTTACTCCCCGGTCGGACGGGCCTACGAGCAGTACTTC	CASSYSPVGRAYEQYF
TRBV6-5	-	TRBD1	TRBJ2-2	TGTGCCAGCAGGGGGACAGGGGGCTACACCGGGGAGCTGTTTTTT	CASRGTGGYTGELFF
TRBV27	-	-	TRBJ1-1	TGTGCCAGCAGTCGTTCTAGGAACACTGAAGCTTTCTTT	CASSRSRNTEAFF
TRBV5-4	-	TRBD1	TRBJ1-4	TGTGCCAGCAGCTTGACAGGGGGATTGTCCGGAGGTGAAAAACTGTTTTTT	CASSLTGGLSGGEKLFF
TRBV27	-	-	TRBJ2-2	TGTGCCAGCAGCCTAACTAGGTACACCGGGGAGCTGTTTTTT	CASSLTRYTGELFF
TRBV12-3/TRBV12-4	-	-	TRBJ1-3	TGTGCCAGCAGTTTCTCGGCGGGAAACACCATATATTTT	CASSFSAGNTIYF
TRBV6-5	-	-	TRBJ1-1	TGTGCCAGCAGTCTCAAGGGGGTCACTGAAGCTTTCTTT	CASSLKGVTEAFF
TRBV10-3	once	TRBD1	TRBJ1-1	TGTGCCATCAACCCGACAGGGCGGAACACTGAAGCTTTCTTT	CAINPTGRNTEAFF
TRBV5-8	-	-	TRBJ1-6	TGTGCCAGCAGCTTGGGGGCCAGAAATAATTCACCCCTCCACTTT	CASSLGARNNSPLHF
TRBV7-9	once	-	TRBJ1-1	TGTGCCAGCAGCTTAGATTGGCCAGTGAACACTGAAGCTTTCTTT	CASSLDWPVNTEAFF
TRBV19	-	-	TRBJ2-2	TGTGCCAGTAGTGTTCCCGGGACACCAAACACCGGGGAGCTGTTTTTT	CASSVPGTPNTGELFF
TRBV7-9	-	-	TRBJ1-4	TGTGCCAGCAGCTTAGTGGGGTCGGCTAATGAAAAACTGTTTTTT	CASSLVGSANEKLFF
TRBV15	-	TRBD2	TRBJ2-3	TGTGCCACCAGCAGAGAGCGGGGGGGCACAGATACGCAGTATTTT	CATSRERGGTDTQYF